The sequence of this T cell receptor beta chain was determined in a study of post-analysis software for immune sequencing data. Whole-study context: The disease courses spanned relapsing-remitting, secondary progressive and progressive-relapsing forms of multiple sclerosis. The study's findings and limits: Patients carried five TRBV segments more frequently than controls did, and TRBV5-6, TRBV5-1 and TRBV20-1 were among them.

TCR beta cDNA libraries included unique molecular identifiers. TCRdb itself ran the PCR reads through MiXCR, one entry per CDR3 protein. The table shows 700,000 to 800,000 distinct CDR3 sequences, with about 32% occurring only once. This clonotype was recorded many times. Its antigen is unknown. The CDR3 spans 13 residues. J gave up 4 bases and V 9 bases, and 6 bases lay outside the gene matches. Germline loops: CDR1 SEHNR, CDR2 FQNEAQ (reference sequence). The TCR comes from a girl aged 10-17 years with multiple sclerosis. The sequencing sample was made of blood. This chain connects TRBV7-9 to TRBJ2-1; 7 nucleotides align to TRBD2. The CDR3 sequence: CASRGVPYNEQFF. In DNA form, the CDR3 reads TGTGCCAGTCGGGGGGTCCCTTACAATGAGCAGTTCTTC.